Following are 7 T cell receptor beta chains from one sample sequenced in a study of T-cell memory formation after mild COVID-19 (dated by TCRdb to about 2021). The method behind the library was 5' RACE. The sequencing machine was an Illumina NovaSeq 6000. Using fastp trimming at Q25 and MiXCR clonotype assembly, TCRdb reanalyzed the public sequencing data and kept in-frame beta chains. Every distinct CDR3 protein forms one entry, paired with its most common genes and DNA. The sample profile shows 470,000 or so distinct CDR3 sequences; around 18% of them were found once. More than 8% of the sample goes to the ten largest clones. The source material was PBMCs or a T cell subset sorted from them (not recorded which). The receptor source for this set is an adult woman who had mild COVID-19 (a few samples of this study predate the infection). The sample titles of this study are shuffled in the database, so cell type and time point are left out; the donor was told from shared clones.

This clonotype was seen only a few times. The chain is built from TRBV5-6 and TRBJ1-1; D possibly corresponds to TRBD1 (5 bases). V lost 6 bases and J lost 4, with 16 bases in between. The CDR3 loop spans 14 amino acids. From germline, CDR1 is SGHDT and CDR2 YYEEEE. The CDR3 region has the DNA TGTGCCAGCAATACCATGGGGGGATCCACTGAAGCTTTCTTT. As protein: CASNTMGGSTEAFF. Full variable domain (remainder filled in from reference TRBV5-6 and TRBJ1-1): DAGVTQSPTHLIKTRGQQVTLRCSPKSGHDTVSWYQQALGQGPQFIFQYYEEEERQRGNFPDRFSGHQFPNYSSELNVNALLLGDSALYLCASNTMGGSTEAFFGQGTRLTVV.

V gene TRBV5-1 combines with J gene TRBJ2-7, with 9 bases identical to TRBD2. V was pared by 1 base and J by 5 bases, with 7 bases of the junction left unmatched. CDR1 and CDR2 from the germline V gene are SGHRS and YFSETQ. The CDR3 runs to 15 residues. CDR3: CASSLYAGGPNEQYF. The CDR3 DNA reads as TGCGCCAGCAGCTTGTACGCGGGAGGGCCCAACGAGCAGTACTTC. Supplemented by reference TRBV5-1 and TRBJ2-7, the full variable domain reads KAGVTQTPRYLIKTRGQQVTLSCSPISGHRSVSWYQQTPGQGLQFLFEYFSETQRNKGNFPGRFSGRQFSNSRSEMNVSTLELGDSALYLCASSLYAGGPNEQYFGPGTRLTVT.

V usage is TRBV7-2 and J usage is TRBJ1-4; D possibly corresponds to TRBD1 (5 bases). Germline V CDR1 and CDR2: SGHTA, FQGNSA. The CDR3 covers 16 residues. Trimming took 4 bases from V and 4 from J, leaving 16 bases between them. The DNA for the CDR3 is TGTGCCAGCAGCTCGAGAAGAGACAGCAATAATGAAAAACTGTTTTTT. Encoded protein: CASSSRRDSNNEKLFF.

The CDR3, as DNA: TGTGCCAGCAGAAAAACAGGGGTCAATCAGCCCCAGCATTTT. It is translated as CASRKTGVNQPQHF. This sequence joins TRBV12-3 or TRBV12-4 and TRBJ1-5; the match to TRBD1 covers 7 bases. There are 14 residues in the CDR3. Germline trimming cut 6 bases from V and 3 bases from J; bases unmatched to any gene: 5.

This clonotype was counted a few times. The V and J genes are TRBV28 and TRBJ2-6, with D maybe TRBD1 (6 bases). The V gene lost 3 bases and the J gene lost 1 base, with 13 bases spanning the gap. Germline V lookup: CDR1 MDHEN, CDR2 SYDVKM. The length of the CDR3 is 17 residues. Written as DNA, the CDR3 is TGTGCCAGCAGTTTGTCCTCCGGGACATCTGGGGCCAACGTCCTGACTTTC. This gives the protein CASSLSSGTSGANVLTF.

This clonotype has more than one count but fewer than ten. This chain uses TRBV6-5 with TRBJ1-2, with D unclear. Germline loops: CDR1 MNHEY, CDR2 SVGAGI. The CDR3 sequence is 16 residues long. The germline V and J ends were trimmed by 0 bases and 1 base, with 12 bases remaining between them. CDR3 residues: CASSYSSRHHNYGYTF. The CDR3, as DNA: TGTGCCAGCAGTTACTCCTCCAGGCACCATAACTATGGCTACACCTTC.

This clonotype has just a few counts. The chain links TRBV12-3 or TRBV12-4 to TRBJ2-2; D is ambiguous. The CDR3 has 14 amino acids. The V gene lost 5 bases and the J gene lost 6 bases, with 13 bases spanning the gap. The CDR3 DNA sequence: TGTGCCAGCAGTACCGAGGTTATCCCCGGGGAGCTGTTTTTT. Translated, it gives CASSTEVIPGELFF.